A selection of T cell receptor beta chains follows, all from one sample in a study of blood T cell repertoires in COVID-19. Repertoires were generated with immunoSEQ multiplex PCR, while TCRdb's copy carries only in-frame clones and drops some. The sample carries 320,000 or so clones, 85% recorded once. The sequenced sample consisted of PBMCs or T cells enriched from blood (not recorded which). The receptors stem from a young woman who had been exposed to COVID-19. Each CDR3 is given with its conserved first and last residue. The D gene is left open where the match is weak. Expanded clones are given a class, and other clones once, few, many or no size at all.

d_gene: .
abundance: .
j_gene: TRBJ1-2
v_gene: TRBV7-3
CDR3aa: CASSFDGRGWGGYTF
CDR3nt: TGTGCCAGCAGCTTCGATGGAAGGGGGTGGGGTGGCTACACCTTC

d_gene: .
abundance: .
j_gene: TRBJ1-2
v_gene: TRBV4-3
CDR3aa: CASSQENSYGYTF
CDR3nt: TGCGCCAGCAGCCAAGAGAATAGCTATGGCTACACCTTC

d_gene: TRBD2
abundance: .
j_gene: TRBJ2-1
v_gene: TRBV15
CDR3aa: CATSSGLAGGSSYNEQFF
CDR3nt: TGTGCCACCAGCAGCGGACTAGCGGGGGGGAGCTCCTACAATGAGCAGTTCTTC

d_gene: TRBD2
abundance: .
j_gene: TRBJ2-3
v_gene: TRBV18
CDR3aa: CASSPRSGGAEDTQYF
CDR3nt: TGTGCCAGCTCACCAAGAAGCGGGGGGGCCGAAGATACGCAGTATTTT

d_gene: .
abundance: .
j_gene: TRBJ1-1
v_gene: TRBV7-2
CDR3aa: CASSSDHSDYRAFF
CDR3nt: TGTGCCAGCAGCTCCGATCACAGTGACTATCGGGCTTTCTTT

d_gene: .
abundance: .
j_gene: TRBJ1-5
v_gene: TRBV28
CDR3aa: CASRTGKSQPQHF
CDR3nt: TGTGCCAGCAGAACAGGGAAGAGTCAGCCCCAGCATTTT

d_gene: .
abundance: .
j_gene: TRBJ2-7
v_gene: TRBV19
CDR3aa: CASSTSHYEQYF
CDR3nt: TGTGCCAGTAGTACTTCACACTACGAGCAGTACTTC

d_gene: .
abundance: .
j_gene: TRBJ2-5
v_gene: TRBV7-2
CDR3aa: CASSLGRSIRETQYF
CDR3nt: TGTGCCAGCAGCTTAGGTCGGTCGATTCGAGAGACCCAGTACTTC

d_gene: .
abundance: .
j_gene: TRBJ1-3
v_gene: TRBV19
CDR3aa: CASSMVASSGNTIYF
CDR3nt: TGTGCCAGTAGTATGGTCGCCAGCTCTGGAAACACCATATATTTT

d_gene: TRBD1
abundance: .
j_gene: TRBJ2-7
v_gene: TRBV6-1
CDR3aa: CASSEVSATGTGPYEQYF
CDR3nt: TGTGCCAGCAGTGAAGTAAGCGCCACCGGGACAGGGCCCTACGAGCAGTACTTC

d_gene: TRBD1
abundance: .
j_gene: TRBJ1-4
v_gene: TRBV11-3
CDR3aa: CASSSQDRGLKLFF
CDR3nt: TGTGCCAGCAGCTCCCAGGACAGGGGGTTGAAACTGTTTTTT

d_gene: TRBD2
abundance: .
j_gene: TRBJ2-1
v_gene: TRBV11-2
CDR3aa: CASSLLAGGNNEQFF
CDR3nt: TGTGCCAGCAGCCTACTAGCGGGAGGGAACAATGAGCAGTTCTTC

d_gene: TRBD1
abundance: .
j_gene: TRBJ1-1
v_gene: TRBV28
CDR3aa: CASSLWGQGSVEAFF
CDR3nt: TGTGCCAGCAGTTTATGGGGACAGGGGTCGGTTGAAGCTTTCTTT

d_gene: .
abundance: .
j_gene: TRBJ1-4
v_gene: TRBV2
CDR3aa: CASTRELSEKLFF
CDR3nt: TGTGCCAGCACTCGGGAGCTAAGTGAAAAACTGTTTTTT

d_gene: .
abundance: .
j_gene: TRBJ1-1
v_gene: TRBV4-3
CDR3aa: CASSQAGGERTEAFF
CDR3nt: TGCGCCAGCAGCCAAGCTGGGGGGGAGAGGACTGAAGCTTTCTTT

d_gene: .
abundance: once
j_gene: TRBJ2-2
v_gene: TRBV13
CDR3aa: CASSLGGNTGELFF
CDR3nt: TGTGCCAGCAGCTTAGGCGGGAACACCGGGGAGCTGTTTTTT

d_gene: .
abundance: .
j_gene: TRBJ2-5
v_gene: TRBV6-5
CDR3aa: CASSYPVGTGETQYF
CDR3nt: TGTGCCAGCAGTTACCCGGTGGGCACGGGGGAGACCCAGTACTTC

d_gene: TRBD1
abundance: once
j_gene: TRBJ1-5
v_gene: TRBV6-5
CDR3aa: CASSDGQGANQPQHF
CDR3nt: TGTGCCAGCAGCGATGGACAGGGGGCAAATCAGCCCCAGCATTTT

d_gene: .
abundance: many
j_gene: TRBJ2-5
v_gene: TRBV18
CDR3aa: CASSQAERETQYF
CDR3nt: TGTGCCAGCTCACAGGCGGAAAGAGAGACCCAGTACTTC

d_gene: .
abundance: .
j_gene: TRBJ1-2
v_gene: TRBV30
CDR3aa: CAYRDPRAGRGYTF
CDR3nt: TGTGCCTACCGGGACCCCCGGGCAGGGAGGGGCTACACCTTC

d_gene: .
abundance: .
j_gene: TRBJ1-3
v_gene: TRBV5-6
CDR3aa: CASSLFDGQLYF
CDR3nt: TGTGCCAGCAGCTTATTCGACGGACAGTTATATTTT

d_gene: TRBD2
abundance: .
j_gene: TRBJ2-5
v_gene: TRBV10-3
CDR3aa: CAISGRSGGAQETQYF
CDR3nt: TGTGCCATCAGTGGTAGGAGCGGGGGGGCCCAAGAGACCCAGTACTTC

d_gene: TRBD1
abundance: .
j_gene: TRBJ1-6
v_gene: TRBV6-2/TRBV6-3
CDR3aa: CASSWPGQGGMEGLHF
CDR3nt: TGTGCCAGCAGTTGGCCGGGACAGGGAGGGATGGAAGGCCTCCACTTT

d_gene: TRBD2
abundance: .
j_gene: TRBJ2-2
v_gene: TRBV24-1
CDR3aa: CATSDLSGVRSGELFF
CDR3nt: TGTGCCACCAGTGATTTGAGCGGGGTGAGATCCGGGGAGCTGTTTTTT

d_gene: .
abundance: .
j_gene: TRBJ1-5
v_gene: TRBV5-4
CDR3aa: CASSLQGGSNQPQHF
CDR3nt: TGTGCCAGCAGCCTTCAGGGTGGCAGCAATCAGCCCCAGCATTTT

d_gene: .
abundance: .
j_gene: TRBJ1-1
v_gene: TRBV19
CDR3aa: CASSISRGGANTEAFF
CDR3nt: TGTGCCAGTAGTATATCCCGGGGGGGTGCGAACACTGAAGCTTTCTTT

d_gene: .
abundance: once
j_gene: TRBJ2-7
v_gene: TRBV6-5
CDR3aa: CASSYAGVSSYEQYF
CDR3nt: TGTGCCAGCAGTTACGCCGGGGTAAGCTCCTACGAGCAGTACTTC